These 16 T cell receptor beta chains originate from one sample sequenced in a study of blood T cell repertoires in COVID-19. Using immunoSEQ multiplex PCR, the repertoire was profiled, and TCRdb retains in-frame clones only, with some absent. Here the sample spans approximately 300,000 clones, approximately 81% being singletons. The sample taken for sequencing was PBMCs or T cells enriched from blood (not recorded which). The origin of the receptors is a woman aged 25-40 years who had been exposed to COVID-19.

The J gene is TRBJ1-2, the V gene TRBV7-9; TRBD1 might be the D (5 bases). The germline gives CDR1 SEHNR, CDR2 FQNEAQ (reference sequence). Trimming pared 8 bases from V and 6 bases from J, leaving 13 bases between. The CDR3 has 12 amino acids. The CDR3 sequence: CASGLGENGYTF. Written as DNA, the CDR3 is TGTGCCAGCGGTCTAGGGGAAAATGGCTACACCTTC.

The chain has TRBV19 and TRBJ2-1; possible D gene TRBD2, 5 bases. The CDR3 spans 15 residues. Trimming removed 6 bases from V and 0 bases from J, with 12 bases in between. CDR1 and CDR2 (germline): LNHDA, SQIVND (reference sequence). The CDR3 nucleotides read TGTGCCAGTAGATCAGCGGTTAGCTCCTACAATGAGCAGTTCTTC. Protein product: CASRSAVSSYNEQFF.

This rearrangement joins TRBV19 to TRBJ1-5; D ambiguous. The V and J ends lost 4 bases and 4 bases respectively, with 8 bases between them. The CDR3 is 13 amino acids. Looked up from germline, CDR1 is LNHDA and CDR2 is SQIVND (reference sequence). The CDR3 sequence: CASSSGENQPQHF. For the CDR3, the DNA is TGTGCCAGTAGTAGCGGGGAGAATCAGCCCCAGCATTTT.

The chain recombines TRBV6-4 with TRBJ2-2; possible D gene TRBD2, 6 bases. Germline CDR1 reads MRHNA; CDR2 reads SNTAGT. The V end was cut by 11 bases, the J end by 0 bases, with 13 bases between. The CDR3 runs 14 residues. In DNA form, the CDR3 reads TGTGCCGCGGGGAGGAGCGCGAACACCGGGGAGCTGTTTTTT. Amino acid sequence: CAAGRSANTGELFF.

CDR3 sequence reads: CASSWTGTPLINYGYTF. The CDR3 DNA is TGCGCCAGCAGCTGGACAGGGACACCCCTAATTAACTATGGCTACACCTTC. This rearrangement joins TRBV5-1 to TRBJ1-2; TRBD1 aligns across 8 bases. Germline V gene sequence: CDR1 SGHRS, CDR2 YFSETQ. The CDR3 runs to 17 residues. V lost 3 bases and J lost 1; bases outside the gene matches: 11.

The genes are TRBV10-3 and TRBJ2-2, with 7 bases fitting TRBD1. The CDR3 loop spans 17 amino acids. CDR1 ENHRY and CDR2 SYGVKD come from the germline V gene. With 0 bases clipped from V and 2 bases from J, the junction kept 6 bases outside the gene matches. CDR3: CAISESTGTVNTGELFF. As DNA, the CDR3 is TGTGCCATCAGTGAGTCGACTGGGACAGTCAACACCGGGGAGCTGTTTTTT.

The chain employs TRBV30 and TRBJ1-1; unclear D gene. V was pared by 4 bases and J by 8 bases, with 11 bases between. The CDR3 has 11 residues. Germline V gene lookup returns CDR1 GTSNPN and CDR2 SVGIG (reference sequence). This chain's CDR3 is CAWIGAGEAFF. DNA of the CDR3: TGTGCCTGGATCGGAGCGGGGGAAGCTTTCTTT.

V gene TRBV27 combines with J gene TRBJ2-7; TRBD2 might be the D (6 bases). The germline V gene has CDR1 MNHEY and CDR2 SMNVEV (reference sequence). Trimming removed 6 bases at V and 1 base at J, with 13 bases between. This CDR3 region has 14 residues. The CDR3 spells CASSQIGTSYEQYF. In DNA form, the CDR3 reads TGTGCCAGCAGCCAAATCGGGACTTCCTACGAGCAGTACTTC.

A word on this clone: A read error is likely, as this CDR3 ends without the conserved phenylalanine or tryptophan. The limits of the CDR3 on the DNA are not certain, so only TCRdb's listed CDR3 is given. This chain connects TRBV11-3 to TRBJ2-7; the table's TRBD1 call for D was not verified on the DNA. CDR1 is SGHNT and CDR2 is YENEEA in the germline V gene. The CDR3 adds up to 9 amino acids, both ends counted. The CDR3 reads CASSLVGNL.

This clone appeared once. The chain employs TRBV6-5 and TRBJ1-4; possible D gene TRBD1, 5 bases. V was trimmed by 1 base and J by 7 bases, leaving 13 bases between them. Per germline, CDR1 MNHEY and CDR2 SVGAGI. CDR3 length: 15 residues. CDR3 loop: CASSYLRQSVEKLFF. The CDR3 region has the DNA TGTGCCAGCAGTTACTTAAGACAGTCTGTTGAAAAACTGTTTTTT.

The chain combines TRBV12-3 or TRBV12-4 with TRBJ2-7; D perhaps matches TRBD2 (5 bases). CDR3 size: 13 residues. V was clipped by 6 bases and J by 4 bases, with 13 bases between them. CDR3: CASSLLTGYEQYF. The CDR3 DNA reads TGTGCCAGCAGCTTACTTACGGGATACGAGCAGTACTTC.

The V call is TRBV28, the J call TRBJ1-2, with D possibly TRBD1 on 6 matching bases. Between the trimmed V and J ends, which lost 2 bases and 7 bases, there was a span of 17 bases. Germline V gives CDR1 MDHEN, CDR2 SYDVKM. The CDR3 contains 15 residues. For the CDR3, the DNA is TGTGCCAGCAGTTTAGCTAAACAGGGCCCCCTTGGCTACACCTTC. It yields the protein CASSLAKQGPLGYTF.

This chain connects TRBV3-1 (or the pseudogene TRBV3-2) to TRBJ2-1; no definite D call. V lost 3 bases and J lost 14, with 14 bases in between. There are 12 residues in the CDR3. CDR1 is LGHDT and CDR2 is YNNKEL in the germline V gene (reference sequence). The CDR3 region has the DNA TGTGCCAGCAGCCAGAGCAGCGTTGGAGAGTTCTTC. Its protein is CASSQSSVGEFF.

The chain combines TRBV30 with TRBJ2-5, with D possibly being TRBD1 (5 bases). Looked up from germline, CDR1 is GTSNPN and CDR2 is SVGIG (reference sequence). The CDR3 consists of 14 residues. The V and J ends lost 2 bases and 1 base respectively, with 11 bases between them. CDR3 in amino acids: CAWSRQTPQETQYF. CDR3 nucleotides: TGTGCCTGGAGTAGACAGACCCCCCAAGAGACCCAGTACTTC.

The chain links TRBV21-1 to TRBJ1-3. The J call may be incorrect, as the DNA end agrees better with TRBJ2-2. TRBV21-1 is annotated as a pseudogene. The CDR3 is made up of 16 amino acids. The CDR3 region has the DNA TGTGCCAGCAGCCCACGGGAGGGAGCTAACACCGGGGAGCTGTTTTTT. It encodes CASSPREGANTGELFF.

The chain uses TRBV28 and TRBJ1-2, with 12 bases fitting TRBD1. Germline values: CDR1 MDHEN, CDR2 SYDVKM. This CDR3 contains 15 residues. The junction had 3 bases not matched to a gene; V was cut back by 2 bases and J by 5 bases. CDR3 residues: CASSLGTGGGYGYTF. CDR3 coding DNA: TGTGCCAGCAGTTTAGGGACAGGGGGCGGGTATGGCTACACCTTC.